This T cell receptor (beta chain) was sequenced for a study of a mutant IDH1 vaccine in newly diagnosed glioma. Documented time point: week 23, last vaccination. Doses consisted of 300 ug of mutant IDH1 20-mer peptide each, paired with topical imiquimod. Comments on this clone: The antigen is unknown.

The CDR3 extends over 10 amino acids. CDR1 is MGHDK and CDR2 is SYGVNS in the germline V gene. Trimming removed 6 bases from V and 6 bases from J, with 5 bases in between. Some clones are missing from TCRdb's copy, which holds only in-frame ones; the method was immunoSEQ multiplex PCR. This sample has 50,000 to 85,000 clones, with approximately 80% found just once. The TCR originated in a man between 18 and 29 years old with glioma. The V call is TRBV25-1, the J call TRBJ1-2; D unclear. The input for sequencing was PBMCs, taken from a glioma patient whose treatment included an IDH1 peptide vaccine. CDR3 in DNA: TGTGCCAGCAGCGACAATGGCTACACCTTC. Protein: CASSDNGYTF.